These 3 T cell receptor beta chains originate from one sample sequenced in a study of a mutant IDH1 vaccine in newly diagnosed glioma. Time point denoted: week 47, end of study. Topical imiquimod was applied with each vaccine dose, which held 300 ug of mutant IDH1 20-mer peptide. Using immunoSEQ multiplex PCR, the repertoire was profiled, and TCRdb retains in-frame clones only, with some absent. The sample lists 30,000 to 40,000 clones, roughly 90% seen once, with about 2.2% in the top ten. Antigen specificity for these receptors is unknown. Sequencing used PBMCs, obtained from a glioma patient whose treatment included an IDH1 peptide vaccine. The origin of the receptors is a man in his forties with glioma.

The rearrangement joins TRBV9 to TRBJ1-2; TRBD1 matches at 7 bases. V lost 4 bases and J lost 2; bases outside the gene matches: 2. The CDR3 sequence is 13 residues long. Germline CDR1 reads SGDLS; CDR2 reads YYNGEE. CDR3 loop: CASSKTGNYGYTF. The CDR3 nucleotides are TGTGCCAGCAGCAAGACAGGGAACTATGGCTACACCTTC.

V is TRBV28 and J is TRBJ1-1; D not resolved. Germline CDR1 and CDR2: MDHEN and SYDVKM. The CDR3 is made up of 14 amino acids. Trimming took off 1 base at V and 3 bases at J, with 9 bases between the two ends. The CDR3 protein is CASSLLGAYTEAFF. CDR3 coding DNA: TGTGCCAGCAGTTTATTGGGAGCCTACACTGAAGCTTTCTTT.

The chain uses TRBV5-1 and TRBJ1-3, with D unresolved. CDR1 and CDR2 (germline): SGHRS, YFSETQ. The CDR3 totals 17 residues. The V and J ends lost 4 bases and 3 bases respectively, with 20 bases between them. CDR3 sequence reads: CASSLSFTAGSGNTIYF. CDR3 nucleotides: TGCGCCAGCAGCCTCTCGTTTACGGCAGGTAGTGGAAACACCATATATTTT.